This passage covers 27 T cell receptor beta chains from one sample sequenced in a study of CD8+ T cells in alopecia areata. Sequencing relied on a cDNA template that was reverse transcribed from extracted RNA. Profiled with immunoSEQ multiplex PCR; TCRdb holds only in-frame clones, not every one. The sample has about 220,000 clones, more than 45% seen once. Treatment described: oral pan-JAK inhibitor, 5-10 mg twice daily. The material was CD4+ T cells sorted from blood, obtained at week 4, from a patient treated with tofacitinib. The receptors shown here come from a human donor with alopecia areata.

In the case of this clone: This likely came from a read error, as a far larger clone is one base away. The chain carries TRBV7-2 and TRBJ1-1; weak D call: TRBD1 (6 bases). Trimming stripped 4 bases from V and 1 base from J, with 10 bases between. Germline V gene sequence: CDR1 SGHTA, CDR2 FQGNSA. The CDR3 contains 14 residues. CDR3: CASSSGHANTEAFF. The CDR3 DNA reads TGTGCCAGCAGCTCGGGACACGCGAACACTGAAGCTTTCTTT.

The rearrangement uses TRBV30 and TRBJ2-2; TRBD2 aligns across 14 bases. The CDR3 totals 16 residues. V dropped 0 bases and J dropped 6; count of bases not matched to a gene: 3. In germline, CDR1 is GTSNPN, CDR2 SVGIG (reference sequence). CDR3 coding DNA: TGTGCCTGGAGTGTAGGGACTAGCGGGGGACCCGGGGAGCTGTTTTTT. Encoded protein: CAWSVGTSGGPGELFF.

This CDR3 reads CASSQAVASNQPQHF. The CDR3 DNA is TGCGCCAGCAGCCAAGCCGTAGCTAGCAATCAGCCCCAGCATTTT. The V and J genes are TRBV4-1 and TRBJ1-5; D not resolved. The CDR3 loop spans 15 amino acids. Deletions cut 1 base from V and 0 bases from J, with 7 bases between. Germline values: CDR1 MGHRA, CDR2 YSYEKL.

A few counts support this clone. J is TRBJ1-5 and V is TRBV10-3; TRBD1 might be the D (5 bases). Trimming stripped 3 bases from V and 1 base from J, with 13 bases between. There are 16 residues in the CDR3. In germline, CDR1 is ENHRY, CDR2 SYGVKD. The CDR3 nucleotides are TGTGCCATCAGTGATATTCAGGGCTCGAGCAATCAGCCCCAGCATTTT. It translates to CAISDIQGSSNQPQHF.

This chain joins TRBV30 and TRBJ1-5; D gene uncertain. Trimming stripped 0 bases from V and 4 bases from J, with 7 bases between. The CDR3 is 13 amino acids. Germline V gene sequence: CDR1 GTSNPN, CDR2 SVGIG (reference sequence). CDR3 DNA: TGTGCCTGGAGTGTTTCGCGGAATCAGCCCCAGCATTTT. Amino acids: CAWSVSRNQPQHF.

In this sample, this clone turned up once. V usage is TRBV6-5 and J usage is TRBJ1-2, with D unclear. The CDR3 sequence is 12 residues long. Trimming took 2 bases from V and 6 from J, leaving 7 bases between them. Per the germline V gene, CDR1 is MNHEY and CDR2 is SVGAGI. CDR3 coding DNA: TGTGCCAGCAGTTACGGGCAGAATGGCTACACCTTC. The encoded protein is CASSYGQNGYTF.

The CDR3 DNA reads TGTGCCAGCAGGGAATCCCTAGCAGGTTATGGCTACACCTTC. It codes for CASRESLAGYGYTF. The chain has TRBV6-1 and TRBJ1-2, with D unclear. Trimming cost V 6 bases and J 5 bases, with 16 bases left between them. The CDR3 has 14 amino acids. Germline loops: CDR1 MNHNS, CDR2 SASEGT.

This chain uses TRBV5-1 with TRBJ2-3; D not resolved. Looked up from germline, CDR1 is SGHRS and CDR2 is YFSETQ. The V end lost 4 bases, the J end lost 2 bases, and 5 bases lay between the germline ends. The CDR3 is made up of 12 amino acids. This CDR3 reads CASSPYTDTQYF. CDR3 sequence (DNA): TGCGCCAGCAGCCCCTACACAGATACGCAGTATTTT.

The gene calls are TRBV5-6 and TRBJ1-2, with D hard to call. The CDR3 loop spans 13 amino acids. The germline V gene encodes CDR1 SGHDT and CDR2 YYEEEE. V lost 0 bases to trimming and J lost 5 bases, with 8 bases between them. The CDR3: CASSLATDYGYTF. For the CDR3, the DNA is TGTGCCAGCAGCTTGGCGACTGATTATGGCTACACCTTC.

The V and J genes are TRBV10-3 and TRBJ2-7; D unclear. Trimming pared 2 bases from V and 3 bases from J, leaving 11 bases between. The V gene's germline CDR1 is ENHRY and CDR2 SYGVKD. The length of the CDR3 is 14 residues. CDR3: CAISEGRDNYEQYF. The CDR3 nucleotides are TGTGCCATCAGTGAGGGCAGAGACAACTACGAGCAGTACTTC.

The chain employs TRBV11-2 and TRBJ2-3, with D perhaps given as TRBD1 or TRBD2 (7 bases each). Between the trimmed V and J ends, which lost 5 bases and 2 bases, there was a span of 20 bases. The CDR3 is 17 amino acids. The V gene's germline CDR1 is SGHAT and CDR2 FQNNGV. The CDR3 DNA follows: TGTGCCAGCAGCAGATCGCAGGGGGGGCAATTCACAGATACGCAGTATTTT. Protein product: CASSRSQGGQFTDTQYF.

This clone was seen a handful of times. V and J are TRBV2 and TRBJ1-1; possibly TRBD1 for D (6 bases). The V and J ends lost 5 bases and 0 bases respectively, with 13 bases between them. Per the germline V gene, CDR1 is SNHLY and CDR2 is FYNNEI. The CDR3 contains 15 residues. The CDR3 sequence is CASSKLGQLNTEAFF. The CDR3 DNA follows: TGTGCCAGCAGTAAATTGGGACAATTGAACACTGAAGCTTTCTTT.

The gene calls are TRBV2 and TRBJ1-1; no definite D call. The germline CDR1 and CDR2 sequences are SNHLY and FYNNEI. This CDR3 comprises 13 residues. Trimming removed 8 bases at V and 1 base at J, with 11 bases between. DNA of the CDR3: TGTGCCAGCTCACTAGATACGAACACTGAAGCTTTCTTT. Protein: CASSLDTNTEAFF.

The chain combines TRBV14 with TRBJ1-1; D unclear. CDR3 size: 17 residues. Germline loops: CDR1 SGHDN, CDR2 FVKESK. V gave up 4 bases and J gave up 1 base, with 19 bases separating them. The CDR3 DNA sequence: TGTGCCAGCAGCCCTAGGGCCACTGTGTTCGCGAACACTGAAGCTTTCTTT. It yields the protein CASSPRATVFANTEAFF.

The chain has TRBV12-2 and TRBJ2-1. TRBV12-2 is annotated as a pseudogene. The CDR3 is 20 amino acids. DNA of the CDR3: TGTGCAAGTCGCCGACCCCCGTCGGGTCCCGGGACGGATAACTACAATGAGCAGTTCTTC. Protein: CASRRPPSGPGTDNYNEQFF.

The genes are TRBV30 and TRBJ2-1, with D uncertain. From germline, CDR1 is GTSNPN and CDR2 SVGIG (reference sequence). Trimming stripped 5 bases from V and 6 bases from J, with 8 bases between. This CDR3 spans 11 amino acids. The CDR3 reads CAWDLLNEQFF. Written as DNA, the CDR3 is TGTGCCTGGGACCTCCTCAATGAGCAGTTCTTC.

The chain is built from TRBV7-9 and TRBJ1-6; D remains ambiguous. The CDR3 loop spans 14 amino acids. In germline, CDR1 is SEHNR, CDR2 FQNEAQ (reference sequence). V dropped 8 bases and J dropped 0 bases, with 8 bases sitting between them. Here the CDR3 reads CASAIYSYNSPLHF. DNA of the CDR3: TGTGCCAGCGCCATCTACTCCTATAATTCACCCCTCCACTTT.

The V call is TRBV29-1, the J call TRBJ2-1; D unresolved. Trimming left V 5 bases short and J 0 bases short, with 5 bases between. This CDR3 is built from 12 residues. Germline CDR1 is SQVTM and CDR2 is ANQGSEA. The CDR3 spells CSVKSSYNEQFF. The CDR3 DNA follows: TGCAGCGTTAAGTCCTCCTACAATGAGCAGTTCTTC.

This clone came up many times. The gene calls are TRBV10-2 and TRBJ1-3; D unresolved. CDR1 is WSHSY, CDR2 SAAADI, per germline. The length of the CDR3 is 14 residues. Trimming left V 4 bases short and J 2 bases short, with 9 bases between. CDR3 coding DNA: TGCGCCAGCAGTGCCGGAGGTACTGGAAACACCATATATTTT. Residues: CASSAGGTGNTIYF.

Only a few counts were recorded for this clone. V and J are TRBV29-1 and TRBJ2-2; 10 bases fit TRBD2. CDR3 size: 15 residues. Germline V gene lookup returns CDR1 SQVTM and CDR2 ANQGSEA. The CDR3 loop is CSGRIAGGHTGELFF. CDR3 sequence (DNA): TGCAGTGGACGAATAGCGGGGGGCCACACCGGGGAGCTGTTTTTT.

This clone was counted between two and nine times. V usage is TRBV5-1 and J usage is TRBJ2-3; 7 nucleotides line up with TRBD1. The CDR3 is 15 amino acids. V shed 4 bases and J 2 bases; nucleotides not matched to a gene: 7. Germline lookup yields CDR1 SGHRS and CDR2 YFSETQ. In DNA, the CDR3 is TGCGCCAGCAGCAAAGGACAGGAGTACACAGATACGCAGTATTTT. Translating it yields CASSKGQEYTDTQYF.

This clone was counted once. The chain joins TRBV28 to TRBJ1-1; 10 nucleotides match TRBD1. Trimming cost V 2 bases and J 11 bases; bases outside gene matches: 8. The CDR3 covers 14 residues. Germline assignment: CDR1 MDHEN and CDR2 SYDVKM. The CDR3, as DNA: TGTGCCAGCAGTTTAGTCAGACAGGGGGCCAGGGCTTTCTTT. Its protein product is CASSLVRQGARAFF.

This clone was counted only a few times. This chain joins TRBV5-1 and TRBJ2-7, with D perhaps matching TRBD1 or TRBD2 (5 bases each). V dropped 0 bases and J dropped 1 base, with 20 bases sitting between them. The CDR3 has 18 amino acids. Germline V CDR1 and CDR2: SGHRS, YFSETQ. The CDR3 coding sequence is TGCGCCAGCAGCTTGGCAGGTGGGGGACGGGACCGATCCTACGAGCAGTACTTC. It is translated as CASSLAGGGRDRSYEQYF.

This clone has just a few counts. An end of the junction differs from the germline gene, which may be a read error. The chain has TRBV5-1 and TRBJ1-5, with D possibly matching TRBD1 (6 bases). Germline CDR1 reads SGHRS; CDR2 reads YFSETQ. The CDR3 covers 14 residues. CDR3 region: CASSLPGENQPQHF. CDR3 DNA sequence: TGTGCCAGCAGCTTACCAGGGGAAAATCAGCCCCAGCATTTT.

CDR3 coding DNA: TGTGCCAGCAGCCCTCCCCAGACAGTTTGGGGCACTGAAGCTTTCTTT. Protein sequence: CASSPPQTVWGTEAFF. V gene TRBV14 combines with J gene TRBJ1-1; D is perhaps TRBD1 (5 bases). Trimming took off 4 bases at V and 4 bases at J, with 19 bases between the two ends. CDR1 and CDR2 from the germline V gene are SGHDN and FVKESK. CDR3 size: 16 residues.

This clone was counted ten times or more. The rearrangement links TRBV10-3 to TRBJ2-3; 13 bases align to TRBD2. This CDR3 region has 18 residues. The junction had 9 bases not matched to a gene; V was cut back by 0 bases and J by 6 bases. Looked up from germline, CDR1 is ENHRY and CDR2 is SYGVKD. CDR3 protein: CAISESETSGGLRDTQYF. The CDR3 nucleotides are TGTGCCATCAGTGAGTCGGAGACTAGCGGGGGGCTTAGGGATACGCAGTATTTT.

In nucleotides, the CDR3 is TGCAGCGGAGGACCGATCGGTGAAAAACTGTTTTTT. This encodes CSGGPIGEKLFF. V usage is TRBV29-1 and J usage is TRBJ1-4; no firm D call. V shed 7 bases and J shed 7 bases, with 13 bases lying between them. Germline loops: CDR1 SQVTM, CDR2 ANQGSEA. CDR3 length: 12 residues.